The 7 T cell receptor beta chains below were found in one sample sequenced in a study of siplizumab effects on memory and regulatory T cells. Only in-frame clones appear in the TCRdb table, and some are missing; sequencing was by immunoSEQ multiplex PCR. The table shows roughly 100,000 clones, with 93% occurring only once. Sequenced material: CD4+ T cells sorted from blood. The receptors were sampled from a human donor in good health.

The DNA of the CDR3 is TGTGCCAGCAGTCTCGGGACTAGGGGCACAGATACGCAGTATTTT. Translation gives CASSLGTRGTDTQYF. The V call is TRBV25-1, the J call TRBJ2-3; 8 bases are a match to TRBD2. V was pared by 5 bases and J by 1 base, with 5 bases of the junction left unmatched. CDR3 size: 15 residues. Germline assignment: CDR1 MGHDK and CDR2 SYGVNS.

The chain recombines TRBV7-8 with TRBJ1-4, with D tentatively TRBD1 (5 bases). From germline, CDR1 is SGHVS and CDR2 FQNEAQ. There are 13 residues in the CDR3. The V end was cut by 5 bases, the J end by 7 bases, with 11 bases between. The CDR3 nucleotides are TGTGCCAGCAGCCTAGGGACCTCTGAAAAACTGTTTTTT. Residues: CASSLGTSEKLFF.

This chain connects TRBV5-1 to TRBJ2-6, with 8 bases lining up with TRBD1. V lost 5 bases, J lost 3 bases, and 4 bases stayed unmatched. The V gene's germline CDR1 is SGHRS and CDR2 YFSETQ. The CDR3 consists of 15 residues. The CDR3 bases are TGCGCCAGCAGTGCACAGGGGGATGGGGCCAACGTCCTGACTTTC. Translating gives CASSAQGDGANVLTF.

In its sample, this clone was seen once. The V gene is TRBV5-6, the J gene TRBJ2-1, with D possibly being TRBD2 (5 bases). CDR1 and CDR2 from the germline V gene are SGHDT and YYEEEE. V was shortened by 0 bases and J by 6 bases, with 16 bases between the two germline ends. The CDR3 has 16 residues. The chain's CDR3 is CASSLAFASRVNEQFF. In DNA form, the CDR3 reads TGTGCCAGCAGCTTGGCCTTCGCTAGCAGAGTCAATGAGCAGTTCTTC.

The CDR3 protein is CASSLDPASGANVLTF. CDR3 in DNA: TGTGCCAGCAGCTTAGATCCGGCCTCTGGGGCCAACGTCCTGACTTTC. The chain links TRBV7-3 to TRBJ2-6; no reliable D call. The CDR3 is 16 residues long. V was cut by 2 bases and J by 0 bases, with 8 bases left in between. Germline V lookup: CDR1 SGHTA, CDR2 FQGTGA.

This chain joins TRBV7-9 and TRBJ1-2, with a possible D match to TRBD1 (5 bases). Trimming stripped 1 base from V and 7 bases from J, with 16 bases between. This CDR3 comprises 15 residues. Per the germline V gene, CDR1 is SEHNR and CDR2 is FQNEAQ (reference sequence). The CDR3 sequence is CASSLVGGRVSGYTF. The CDR3 bases are TGTGCCAGCAGCTTAGTTGGTGGCAGGGTATCTGGCTACACCTTC. The variable domain in full, with the rest retrieved from reference TRBV7-9 and TRBJ1-2, is DTGVSQNPRHKITKRGQNVTFRCDPISEHNRLYWYRQTLGQGPEFLTYFQNEAQLEKSRLLSDRFSAERPKGSFSTLEIQRTEQGDSAMYLCASSLVGGRVSGYTFGSGTRLTVV.

CDR3 protein: CASSETGFNQPQHF. The CDR3 nucleotides read TGTGCCAGCAGTGAGACAGGGTTCAATCAGCCCCAGCATTTT. V is TRBV6-1 and J is TRBJ1-5; 7 positions match TRBD1. Per the germline V gene, CDR1 is MNHNS and CDR2 is SASEGT. J gave up 3 bases and V 3 bases, and 2 bases lay outside the gene matches. This CDR3 is 14 amino acids long.